This is a list of T cell receptor beta chains from one sample in a study of blood T cells in healthy people across ages. TCRdb reanalysed the 5' RACE reads using MiXCR and keeps one entry per CDR3 protein. Of around 1.5 million distinct CDR3 sequences detected, almost 60% appear once; the ten largest clones hold 6.7%. The sequenced sample consisted of blood. These receptors all come from a man younger than 35 in good health. Each CDR3 is given with its conserved first and last residue. The D gene is left open where the match is weak. Only part of the rows carry a size: once, few, many, or a class if the clone is expanded.

v_gene	abundance	d_gene	j_gene	CDR3aa	CDR3nt
TRBV18	.	TRBD1	TRBJ2-1	CASSPPRQGIDNEQFF	TGTGCCAGCTCACCACCGAGACAGGGGATCGACAATGAGCAGTTCTTC
TRBV7-2	.	.	TRBJ1-6	CASSLDTGSGSPLHF	TGTGCCAGCAGCTTAGACACCGGGAGCGGTTCACCCCTCCACTTT
TRBV25-1	.	.	TRBJ2-3	CASSEEGRSMTTDTQYF	TGTGCCAGCAGTGAAGAAGGACGCTCCATGACCACAGATACGCAGTATTTT
TRBV20-1	few	.	TRBJ2-6	CSASFAGSGANVLTF	TGCAGTGCTAGCTTTGCAGGGAGTGGGGCCAACGTCCTGACTTTC
TRBV11-2	once	TRBD2	TRBJ2-3	CASSSPFGTSGPLVSQYF	TGTGCCAGCAGCTCCCCGTTTGGGACTAGCGGGCCCTTGGTTTCGCAGTATTTT
TRBV18	.	TRBD2	TRBJ2-7	CASSRRRTSGRVEQYF	TGTGCCAGCTCTCGCCGTCGTACTAGCGGGAGGGTCGAGCAGTACTTC
TRBV10-3	.	TRBD2	TRBJ2-7	CAIREEGLAGYEQYF	TGTGCCATCAGAGAAGAAGGGCTAGCGGGGTACGAGCAGTACTTC
TRBV12-3/TRBV12-4	.	.	TRBJ2-1	CASSALEQYYNEQFF	TGTGCCAGCAGTGCACTTGAACAGTATTACAATGAGCAGTTCTTC
TRBV4-1	.	TRBD1	TRBJ1-2	CASSQNPGQNYGYTF	TGCGCCAGCAGCCAGAATCCGGGACAGAACTATGGCTACACCTTC
TRBV5-1	few	TRBD2	TRBJ2-1	CASSLGALSGAREQFF	TGCGCCAGCAGCTTGGGAGCCCTTAGCGGGGCTCGTGAGCAGTTCTTC
TRBV4-3	.	.	TRBJ2-3	CASSQDWTISDTQYF	TGCGCCAGCAGCCAAGATTGGACTATCTCGGATACGCAGTATTTT
TRBV7-9	.	TRBD1	TRBJ1-1	CASGRGLEKGQAMNTEAFF	TGTGCCAGCGGCCGGGGGCTGGAAAAGGGACAGGCCATGAACACTGAAGCTTTCTTT
TRBV6-2/TRBV6-3	.	TRBD1	TRBJ2-1	CASTNRTGINNEQFF	TGTGCCAGCACCAACCGGACAGGGATAAACAATGAGCAGTTCTTC
TRBV12-3/TRBV12-4	.	TRBD1	TRBJ2-4	CASSKDYRGSYEQYF	TGTGCCAGCAGTAAAGATTACAGGGGGTCCTACGAGCAATACTTC
TRBV7-9	.	.	TRBJ1-1	CASSLRWARENTEAFF	TGTGCCAGCAGCTTGAGGTGGGCGAGGGAGAACACTGAAGCTTTCTTT
TRBV10-3	.	.	TRBJ2-7	CAIKSDTRPYEQYF	TGTGCCATCAAGTCGGACACTCGACCCTACGAGCAGTACTTC
TRBV6-1	.	.	TRBJ2-5	CASSDAPSGWETQYF	TGTGCCAGCAGTGATGCCCCGTCGGGGTGGGAGACCCAGTACTTC
TRBV7-2	few	.	TRBJ2-7	CASQTESSYEQYF	TGTGCCAGTCAAACCGAGAGCTCCTACGAGCAGTACTTC
TRBV13	.	TRBD1	TRBJ2-7	CASSPGGPISYEQYF	TGTGCCAGCAGCCCAGGGGGACCAATCTCCTACGAGCAGTACTTC
TRBV4-3	.	.	TRBJ2-4	CASSQESGVAKNIQYF	TGCGCCAGCAGCCAAGAATCGGGGGTAGCCAAAAACATTCAGTACTTC
TRBV20-1	.	.	TRBJ2-5	CSATSYGQETQYF	TGCAGTGCTACTAGCTATGGCCAAGAGACCCAGTACTTC
TRBV27	.	.	TRBJ2-3	CASSPSAGHYSTDTQYF	TGTGCCAGCAGCCCGTCGGCGGGGCATTATAGCACAGATACGCAGTATTTT
TRBV6-5	.	TRBD2	TRBJ2-5	CASRVAGLQETQYF	TGTGCCAGCAGGGTAGCGGGTTTACAAGAGACCCAGTACTTC
TRBV14	.	.	TRBJ2-7	CASRQGEDYEQYF	TGTGCCAGCAGACAAGGGGAAGACTACGAGCAGTACTTC
TRBV6-5	.	.	TRBJ2-7	CASSTRQASYEQYF	TGTGCCAGCAGCACTCGACAGGCCTCCTACGAGCAGTACTTC